The 3 T cell receptor beta chains below were found in one sample sequenced in a study of blood T cell repertoires in COVID-19. The method was immunoSEQ multiplex PCR; TCRdb's version includes in-frame clones alone and lacks a portion of them. This table holds under 110,000 clones, roughly nine tenths found once. The sequenced sample consisted of peripheral blood. The origin of the receptors is a man in his fifties or sixties with acute or convalescent COVID-19.

There are a few counts of this clone. This sequence joins TRBV27 and TRBJ1-5; a possible D gene is TRBD1 (5 bases). From germline, CDR1 is MNHEY and CDR2 SMNVEV (reference sequence). Trimming pared 2 bases from V and 2 bases from J, leaving 10 bases between. This CDR3 has 15 residues. In DNA form, the CDR3 reads TGTGCCAGCAGTTTACAGGGTAATGGCAATCAGCCCCAGCATTTT. Protein product: CASSLQGNGNQPQHF.

This clone has only one observation. The V gene is TRBV19, the J gene TRBJ1-5, with a possible D match to TRBD1 (6 bases). This CDR3 contains 15 residues. CDR1 is LNHDA and CDR2 is SQIVND in the germline V gene (reference sequence). Trimming pared 5 bases from V and 5 bases from J, leaving 16 bases between. The CDR3 sequence: CASSEGQKIYQPQHF. Written as DNA, the CDR3 is TGTGCCAGTAGTGAAGGACAGAAAATATATCAGCCCCAGCATTTT.

The V and J genes are TRBV29-1 and TRBJ1-1; perhaps TRBD1 as D (6 bases). V was shortened by 6 bases and J by 1 base, with 12 bases between the two germline ends. CDR1 is SQVTM, CDR2 ANQGSEA, per germline. The CDR3 has 13 amino acids. For the CDR3, the DNA is TGCAGCGTGGTCGACAGGCCGAACACTGAAGCTTTCTTT. It yields the protein CSVVDRPNTEAFF. Based on the CDR3 plus reference TRBV29-1 and TRBJ1-1, the full variable domain is SAVISQKPSRDICQRGTSLTIQCQVDSQVTMMFWYRQQPGQSLTLIATANQGSEATYESGFVIDKFPISRPNLTFSTLTVSNMSPEDSSIYLCSVVDRPNTEAFFGQGTRLTVV.